This is a list of T cell receptor beta chains from one sample in a study of radiotherapy plus CTLA-4 blockade in lung cancer. Libraries were prepared by immunoSEQ multiplex PCR; TCRdb keeps only in-frame clonotypes and omits some of them. The repertoire holds tens of thousands of clones, with about 80% as singletons. The sequences come from peripheral blood, collected from a patient treated with radiotherapy plus ipilimumab. Receptors were obtained from a human donor with non-small cell lung cancer who had a complete response to radiotherapy plus ipilimumab. Each CDR3 is given with its conserved first and last residue. Fields, in order: V gene, D gene, J gene, clone size, CDR3 DNA, CDR3 protein. A D gene is named only where the DNA matches it firmly. The size field is filled for only some rows; it gives once, few, many or a size class.

V: TRBV18; D: TRBD1; J: TRBJ1-1; size: NA; DNA: TGTGCCAGCTCACCACCGGGGACAGGGCCGAACACTGAAGCTTTCTTT; CDR3: CASSPPGTGPNTEAFF
V: TRBV11-3; D: NA; J: TRBJ1-2; size: NA; DNA: TGTGCCAGCAGCTCCGTGAGGGCGTGGGGCTACACCTTC; CDR3: CASSSVRAWGYTF
V: TRBV13; D: TRBD2; J: TRBJ2-2; size: NA; DNA: TGTGCCAGCAGCTCTCGCCAGCGGGGAGCAGGTGGGGAGCTGTTTTTT; CDR3: CASSSRQRGAGGELFF
V: TRBV19; D: NA; J: TRBJ2-3; size: NA; DNA: TGTGCCAGTAGTTCCCAGACTATCACAGATACGCAGTATTTT; CDR3: CASSSQTITDTQYF
V: TRBV2; D: TRBD2; J: TRBJ2-1; size: once; DNA: TGTGCCAGCAGGGTGGGACTAGCCAATGAGCAGTTCTTC; CDR3: CASRVGLANEQFF
V: TRBV28; D: NA; J: TRBJ1-2; size: NA; DNA: TGTGCTTCGGGGAAGGGGCATAACTATGGCTACACCTTC; CDR3: CASGKGHNYGYTF
V: TRBV5-1; D: TRBD1; J: TRBJ1-2; size: NA; DNA: TGCGCCAGCAGCTTGGGGGACAGCAACTATGGCTACACCTTC; CDR3: CASSLGDSNYGYTF
V: TRBV6-1; D: NA; J: TRBJ1-1; size: NA; DNA: TGTGCCAGCAACCGGGGGATGGCTTTCTTT; CDR3: CASNRGMAFF
V: TRBV30; D: NA; J: TRBJ1-3; size: few; DNA: TGTGCCTGGACCCTGACGGGAGGAAACACCATATATTTT; CDR3: CAWTLTGGNTIYF
V: TRBV7-6; D: TRBD2; J: TRBJ2-2; size: NA; DNA: TGTGCCAGCAGCTTACGACTAGCGGCGAACACCGGGGAGCTGTTTTTT; CDR3: CASSLRLAANTGELFF
V: TRBV19; D: NA; J: TRBJ2-2; size: NA; DNA: TGTGCCAGTGGCTCCGGGGCGCAGGGTACCGGGGAGCTGTTTTTT; CDR3: CASGSGAQGTGELFF
V: TRBV6-5; D: NA; J: TRBJ1-4; size: NA; DNA: TGTGCCAGCAGTAAACAGGGACCCCATGAAAAACTGTTTTTT; CDR3: CASSKQGPHEKLFF
V: TRBV30; D: NA; J: TRBJ2-7; size: NA; DNA: TGTGCCTCAAAGGCGGCTATAAGCTCCTACGAGCAGTACTTC; CDR3: CASKAAISSYEQYF
V: TRBV5-1; D: NA; J: TRBJ2-1; size: NA; DNA: TGCGCCAGCAGAGAGTGGGATGAGCAGTTCTTC; CDR3: CASREWDEQFF
V: TRBV7-2; D: NA; J: TRBJ2-1; size: once; DNA: TGTGCCAGCAGCACCCGGCGGACCACACCCACCAATGAGCAGTTCTTC; CDR3: CASSTRRTTPTNEQFF
V: TRBV7-2; D: NA; J: TRBJ1-6; size: NA; DNA: TGTGCCAGCAGCTCAGATGCGGATTCACCCCTCCACTTT; CDR3: CASSSDADSPLHF
V: TRBV19; D: NA; J: TRBJ1-1; size: NA; DNA: TGTGCCAGTCGGTCGGCCGCCTCAAAAGGTACTGAAGCTTTCTTT; CDR3: CASRSAASKGTEAFF
V: TRBV5-8; D: TRBD1; J: TRBJ1-5; size: NA; DNA: TGTGCCAGCAGCTGGGGACAGGGCGACGTTCAGCCCCAGCATTTT; CDR3: CASSWGQGDVQPQHF
V: TRBV7-9; D: NA; J: TRBJ1-1; size: once; DNA: TGTGCCAGCAGATTTATCAGGTCCACTGAAGCTTTCTTT; CDR3: CASRFIRSTEAFF
V: TRBV7-9; D: NA; J: TRBJ2-7; size: NA; DNA: TGTGCCAGCAGCTTACCACAGGGAACTGGGGGGGAGCAGTACTTC; CDR3: CASSLPQGTGGEQYF
V: TRBV4-3; D: TRBD2; J: TRBJ2-7; size: few; DNA: TGCGCCAGCAGCCAAGATGGATTAGCGGGGGGGAGTGGGCAGTACTTC; CDR3: CASSQDGLAGGSGQYF
V: TRBV27; D: TRBD2; J: TRBJ2-1; size: NA; DNA: TGTGCCAGCAGTTTATTGCCGGGGGGGTACAATGAGCAGTTCTTC; CDR3: CASSLLPGGYNEQFF
V: TRBV28; D: NA; J: TRBJ1-2; size: NA; DNA: TGTGCCAGCAGTTTATGGGCGGGGCTGCGTGGCTACACCTTC; CDR3: CASSLWAGLRGYTF
V: TRBV7-2; D: NA; J: TRBJ2-1; size: NA; DNA: TGTGCCAGCAGCTTAATAGGACTCGCCTACAATGAGCAGTTCTTC; CDR3: CASSLIGLAYNEQFF
V: TRBV29-1; D: TRBD1; J: TRBJ1-1; size: few; DNA: TGCAGTATCCAGGGGGCTTCAGCTGAAGCTTTCTTT; CDR3: CSIQGASAEAFF
V: TRBV9; D: NA; J: TRBJ2-1; size: NA; DNA: TGTGCCAGCAGCGTCGATGGACCTGAGACATACAATGAGCAGTTCTTC; CDR3: CASSVDGPETYNEQFF
V: TRBV5-6; D: NA; J: TRBJ2-1; size: NA; DNA: TGTGCCAGCAGCATTGTTGGGCGATACAATGAGCAGTTCTTC; CDR3: CASSIVGRYNEQFF
V: TRBV6-5; D: TRBD1; J: TRBJ1-6; size: NA; DNA: TGTGCCAGCAGCCGACAGGGAAAGGAATCACCCCTCCACTTT; CDR3: CASSRQGKESPLHF
V: TRBV18; D: NA; J: TRBJ2-5; size: NA; DNA: TGTGCCAGCTCCCTTGCTATCCAAGAGACCCAGTACTTC; CDR3: CASSLAIQETQYF
V: TRBV12-5; D: TRBD1; J: TRBJ1-5; size: once; DNA: TGTGCTAGTGGTTTGGCGACAGGGGCCAATCAGCCCCAGCATTTT; CDR3: CASGLATGANQPQHF
V: TRBV4-3; D: TRBD1; J: TRBJ1-3; size: NA; DNA: TGCGCCAGCAGCGGGGCGACAGGGTATGACTCTGGAAACACCATATATTTT; CDR3: CASSGATGYDSGNTIYF
V: TRBV9; D: NA; J: TRBJ2-3; size: NA; DNA: TGTGCCAGCAGCGTAGGCATAGAATGGACGGATACGCAGTATTTT; CDR3: CASSVGIEWTDTQYF
V: TRBV7-9; D: TRBD1; J: TRBJ2-2; size: NA; DNA: TGTGCCAGCAGCCGGACCGGGACAGAGAACACCGGGGAGCTGTTTTTT; CDR3: CASSRTGTENTGELFF
V: TRBV7-2; D: NA; J: TRBJ1-5; size: NA; DNA: TGTGCCAGCAGCGCCGTTGGGGCAGAGGGCAATCAGCCCCAGCATTTT; CDR3: CASSAVGAEGNQPQHF
V: TRBV7-9; D: NA; J: TRBJ1-4; size: few; DNA: TGTGCCAGCAGCTTAGGTGGTGCGGACGGGAATGAAAAACTGTTTTTT; CDR3: CASSLGGADGNEKLFF
V: TRBV6-4; D: NA; J: TRBJ2-2; size: NA; DNA: TGTGCCAGCAGTGACTCGATTAGGTCCGGGGAGCTGTTTTTT; CDR3: CASSDSIRSGELFF
V: TRBV14; D: NA; J: TRBJ2-5; size: once; DNA: TGTGCCAGCAGCCAAGGACCGGGCACGAGGGAGCAGTACTTC; CDR3: CASSQGPGTREQYF
V: TRBV7-2; D: NA; J: TRBJ1-2; size: NA; DNA: TGTGCCAGCAGCCCATCGGACGGAAGGACCTATGGCTACACCTTC; CDR3: CASSPSDGRTYGYTF
V: TRBV7-2; D: NA; J: TRBJ2-3; size: once; DNA: TGTGCCAGCAGCTTACGGGGGGCCAAAGATACGCAGTATTTT; CDR3: CASSLRGAKDTQYF
V: TRBV27; D: TRBD1; J: TRBJ1-1; size: NA; DNA: TGTGCCAGCAGTTGGGAGGACAGGAGCACTGAAGCTTTCTTT; CDR3: CASSWEDRSTEAFF
V: TRBV7-9; D: NA; J: TRBJ2-1; size: NA; DNA: TGTGCCAGCAGCCTCTTTGGCGAGCGGGCCGTGAATGAGCAGTTCTTC; CDR3: CASSLFGERAVNEQFF
V: TRBV18; D: NA; J: TRBJ1-6; size: NA; DNA: TGTGCCAGCCGACCTGGGGGGGCTGGTAATTCACCCCTCCACTTT; CDR3: CASRPGGAGNSPLHF
V: TRBV30; D: NA; J: TRBJ1-6; size: NA; DNA: TGTGCCTGGGATGTTTCCGGGGGCGATTCACCCCTCCACTTT; CDR3: CAWDVSGGDSPLHF
V: TRBV6-5; D: TRBD1; J: TRBJ2-7; size: NA; DNA: TGTGCCAGCGCCAAACAGGGGAGAGGATCCTACGAGCAGTACTTC; CDR3: CASAKQGRGSYEQYF
V: TRBV5-4; D: NA; J: TRBJ2-1; size: few; DNA: TGTGCCAGCAGCTTGTCGACCGTCGGGGGCAGAGAGCAGTTCTTC; CDR3: CASSLSTVGGREQFF